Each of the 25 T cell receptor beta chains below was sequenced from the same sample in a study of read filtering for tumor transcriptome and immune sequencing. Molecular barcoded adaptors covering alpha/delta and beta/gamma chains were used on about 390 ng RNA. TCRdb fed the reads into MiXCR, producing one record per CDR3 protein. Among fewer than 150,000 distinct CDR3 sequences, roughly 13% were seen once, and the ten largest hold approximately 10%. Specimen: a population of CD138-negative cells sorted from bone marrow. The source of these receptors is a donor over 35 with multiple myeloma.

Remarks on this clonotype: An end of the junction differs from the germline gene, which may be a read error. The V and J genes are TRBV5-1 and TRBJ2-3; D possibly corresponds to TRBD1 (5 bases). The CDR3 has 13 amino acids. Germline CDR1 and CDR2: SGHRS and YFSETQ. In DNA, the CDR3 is TGCGCCAGCAGCTTGGGGCAGACAGATACGCAGTATTTC. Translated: CASSLGQTDTQYF.

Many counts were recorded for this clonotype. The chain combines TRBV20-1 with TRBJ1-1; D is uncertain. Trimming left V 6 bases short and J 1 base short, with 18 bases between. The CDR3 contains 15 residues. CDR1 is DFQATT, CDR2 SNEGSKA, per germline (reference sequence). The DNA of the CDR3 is TGCAGTGCCCAACAAGTTGTGCGAGGGAACACTGAAGCTTTCTTT. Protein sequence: CSAQQVVRGNTEAFF.

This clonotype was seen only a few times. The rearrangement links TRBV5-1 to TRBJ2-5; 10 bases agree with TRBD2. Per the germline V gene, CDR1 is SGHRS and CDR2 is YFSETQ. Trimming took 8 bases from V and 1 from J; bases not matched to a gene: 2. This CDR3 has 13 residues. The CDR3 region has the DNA TGCGCCAGTCGGACTAGCGGCCAAGAGACCCAGTACTTC. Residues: CASRTSGQETQYF.

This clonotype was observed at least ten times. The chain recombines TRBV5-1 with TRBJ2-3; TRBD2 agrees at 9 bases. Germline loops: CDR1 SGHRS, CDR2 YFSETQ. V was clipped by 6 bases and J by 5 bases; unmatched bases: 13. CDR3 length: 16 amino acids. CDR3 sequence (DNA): TGCGCCAGCACGGTAGCTAGCGGGGATTTCCAAGATACGCAGTATTTT. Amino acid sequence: CASTVASGDFQDTQYF.

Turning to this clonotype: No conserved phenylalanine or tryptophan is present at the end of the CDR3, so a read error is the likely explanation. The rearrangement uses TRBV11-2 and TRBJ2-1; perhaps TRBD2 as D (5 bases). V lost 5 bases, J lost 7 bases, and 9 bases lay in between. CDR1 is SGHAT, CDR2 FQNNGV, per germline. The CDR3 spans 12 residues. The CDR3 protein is CASSPQRNEQFS. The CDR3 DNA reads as TGTGCCAGCAGCCCACAGCGGAATGAGCAGTTCTCC.

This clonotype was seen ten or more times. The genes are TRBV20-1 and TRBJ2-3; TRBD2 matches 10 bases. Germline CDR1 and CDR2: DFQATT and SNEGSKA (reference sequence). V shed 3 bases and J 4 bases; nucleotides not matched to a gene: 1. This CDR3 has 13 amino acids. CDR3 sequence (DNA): TGCAGTGCTAGCCTAGCGGGGGCAGATACGCAGTATTTT. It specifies CSASLAGADTQYF.

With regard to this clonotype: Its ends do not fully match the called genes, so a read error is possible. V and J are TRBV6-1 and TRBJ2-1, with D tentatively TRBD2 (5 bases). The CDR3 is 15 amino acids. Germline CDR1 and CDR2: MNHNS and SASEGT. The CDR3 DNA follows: TGCGCCAGCTCTTGGGAGCCTAATAGTTACAATGAGCAGTTCTTC. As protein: CASSWEPNSYNEQFF.

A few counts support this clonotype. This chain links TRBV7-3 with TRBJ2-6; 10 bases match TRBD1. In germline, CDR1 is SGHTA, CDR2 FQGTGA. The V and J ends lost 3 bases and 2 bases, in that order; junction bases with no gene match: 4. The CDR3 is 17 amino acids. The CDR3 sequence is CASSLTGGAAGANVLTF. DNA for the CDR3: TGTGCCAGCAGCTTGACAGGGGGCGCAGCTGGGGCCAACGTCCTGACTTTC.

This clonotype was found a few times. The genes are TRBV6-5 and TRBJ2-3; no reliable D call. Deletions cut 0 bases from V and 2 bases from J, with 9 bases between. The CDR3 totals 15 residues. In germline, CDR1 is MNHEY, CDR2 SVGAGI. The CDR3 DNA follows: TGTGCCAGCAGTTACTCGACGGTTAACACAGATACGCAGTATTTT. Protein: CASSYSTVNTDTQYF.

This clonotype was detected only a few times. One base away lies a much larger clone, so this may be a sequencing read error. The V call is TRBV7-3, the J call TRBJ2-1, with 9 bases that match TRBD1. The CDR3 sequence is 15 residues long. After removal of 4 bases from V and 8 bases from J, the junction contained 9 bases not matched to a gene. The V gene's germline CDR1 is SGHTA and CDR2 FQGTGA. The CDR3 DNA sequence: TGTGCCAGCAGCTCGGCCGGGACAGGGTACTATGAGCAGTTCTTC. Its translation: CASSSAGTGYYEQFF.

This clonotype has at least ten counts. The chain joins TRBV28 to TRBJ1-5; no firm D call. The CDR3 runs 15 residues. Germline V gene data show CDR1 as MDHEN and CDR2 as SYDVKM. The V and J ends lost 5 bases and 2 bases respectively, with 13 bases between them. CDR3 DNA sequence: TGTGCCAGCAGTACACAGAACAACGGCAATCAGCCCCAGCATTTT. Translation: CASSTQNNGNQPQHF.

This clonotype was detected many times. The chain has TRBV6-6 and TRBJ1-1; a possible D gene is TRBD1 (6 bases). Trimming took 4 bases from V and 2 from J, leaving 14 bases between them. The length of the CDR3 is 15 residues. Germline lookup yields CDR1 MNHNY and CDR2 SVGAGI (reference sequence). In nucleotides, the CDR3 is TGTGCCAGCAGTTTGACAGGCGCCGCCAACACTGAAGCTTTCTTT. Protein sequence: CASSLTGAANTEAFF.

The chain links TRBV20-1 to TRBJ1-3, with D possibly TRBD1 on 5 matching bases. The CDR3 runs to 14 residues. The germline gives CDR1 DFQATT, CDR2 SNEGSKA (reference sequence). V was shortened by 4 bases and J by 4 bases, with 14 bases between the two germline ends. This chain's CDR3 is CSANRGEAGNTIYF. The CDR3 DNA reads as TGCAGTGCTAATAGAGGGGAAGCCGGAAACACCATATATTTT.

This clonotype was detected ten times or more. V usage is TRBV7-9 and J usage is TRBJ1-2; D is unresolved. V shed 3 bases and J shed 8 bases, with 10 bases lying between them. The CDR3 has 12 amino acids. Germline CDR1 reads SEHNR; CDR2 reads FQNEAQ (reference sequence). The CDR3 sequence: CASSFSRRGYTF. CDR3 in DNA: TGTGCCAGCAGCTTCAGCAGGCGGGGCTACACCTTC.

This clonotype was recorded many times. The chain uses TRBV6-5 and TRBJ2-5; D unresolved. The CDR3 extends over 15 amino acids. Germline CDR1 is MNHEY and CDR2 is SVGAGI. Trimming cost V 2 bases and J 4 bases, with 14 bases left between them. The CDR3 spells CASSYDRSNTETQYF. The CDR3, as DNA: TGTGCCAGCAGTTACGATAGAAGTAATACAGAGACCCAGTACTTC.

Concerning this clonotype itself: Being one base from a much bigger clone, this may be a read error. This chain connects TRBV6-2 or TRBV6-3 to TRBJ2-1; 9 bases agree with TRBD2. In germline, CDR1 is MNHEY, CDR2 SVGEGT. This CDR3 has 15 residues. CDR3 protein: CAGSYPRGGGFEQFF. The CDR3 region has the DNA TGTGCCGGCAGTTATCCGCGGGGGGGCGGCTTTGAGCAGTTCTTC.

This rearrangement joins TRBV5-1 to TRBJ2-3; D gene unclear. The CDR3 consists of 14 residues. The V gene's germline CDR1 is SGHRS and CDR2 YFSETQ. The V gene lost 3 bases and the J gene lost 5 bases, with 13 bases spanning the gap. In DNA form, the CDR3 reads TGCGCCAGCAGCTACAACAGAGATCAAGATACGCAGTATTTT. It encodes CASSYNRDQDTQYF.

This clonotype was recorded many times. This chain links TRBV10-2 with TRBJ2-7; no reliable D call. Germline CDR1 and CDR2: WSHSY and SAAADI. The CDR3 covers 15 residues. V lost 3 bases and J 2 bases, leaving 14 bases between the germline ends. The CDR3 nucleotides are TGCGCCAGCAGTGAATCTTCGGCAGGTCCCTACGAGCAGTACTTC. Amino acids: CASSESSAGPYEQYF.

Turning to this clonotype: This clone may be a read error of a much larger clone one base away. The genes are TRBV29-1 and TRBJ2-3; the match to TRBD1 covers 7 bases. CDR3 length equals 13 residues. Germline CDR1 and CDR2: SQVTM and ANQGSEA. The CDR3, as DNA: TGCAGCCGCGCCGGGACAGACACAGATACGCTGTATTTT. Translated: CSRAGTDTDTLYF.

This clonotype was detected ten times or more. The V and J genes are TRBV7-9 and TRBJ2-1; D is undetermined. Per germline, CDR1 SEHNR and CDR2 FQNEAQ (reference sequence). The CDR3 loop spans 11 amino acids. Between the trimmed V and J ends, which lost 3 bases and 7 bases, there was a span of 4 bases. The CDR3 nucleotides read TGTGCCAGCAGCTTTATGAATGAGCAGTTCTTC. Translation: CASSFMNEQFF.

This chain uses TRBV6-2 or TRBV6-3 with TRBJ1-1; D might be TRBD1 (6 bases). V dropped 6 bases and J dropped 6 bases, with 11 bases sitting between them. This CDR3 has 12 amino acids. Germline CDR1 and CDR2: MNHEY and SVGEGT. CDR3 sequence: CASRAGEAEAFF. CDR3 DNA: TGTGCCAGCAGAGCAGGGGAGGCTGAAGCTTTCTTT.

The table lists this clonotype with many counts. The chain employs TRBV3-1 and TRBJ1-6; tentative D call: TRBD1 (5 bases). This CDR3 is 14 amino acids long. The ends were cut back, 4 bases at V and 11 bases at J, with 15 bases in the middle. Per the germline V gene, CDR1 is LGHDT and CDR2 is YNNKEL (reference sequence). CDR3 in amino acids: CASSPDQDITPLHF. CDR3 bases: TGTGCCAGCAGCCCAGACCAGGACATCACACCCCTCCACTTT.

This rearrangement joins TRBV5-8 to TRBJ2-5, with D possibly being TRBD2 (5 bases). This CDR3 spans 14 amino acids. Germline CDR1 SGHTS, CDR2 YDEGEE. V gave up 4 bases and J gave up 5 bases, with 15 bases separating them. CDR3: CASSLRGGYETQYF. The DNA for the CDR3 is TGTGCCAGCAGCCTCCGAGGAGGCTACGAGACCCAGTACTTC.

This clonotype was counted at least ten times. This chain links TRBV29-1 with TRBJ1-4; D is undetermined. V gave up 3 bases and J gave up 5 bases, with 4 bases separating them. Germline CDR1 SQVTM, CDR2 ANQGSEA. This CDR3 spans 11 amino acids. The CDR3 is CSVENNEKLFF. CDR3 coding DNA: TGCAGCGTTGAGAACAATGAAAAACTGTTTTTT. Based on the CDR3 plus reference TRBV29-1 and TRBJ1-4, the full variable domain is SAVISQKPSRDICQRGTSLTIQCQVDSQVTMMFWYRQQPGQSLTLIATANQGSEATYESGFVIDKFPISRPNLTFSTLTVSNMSPEDSSIYLCSVENNEKLFFGSGTQLSVL.

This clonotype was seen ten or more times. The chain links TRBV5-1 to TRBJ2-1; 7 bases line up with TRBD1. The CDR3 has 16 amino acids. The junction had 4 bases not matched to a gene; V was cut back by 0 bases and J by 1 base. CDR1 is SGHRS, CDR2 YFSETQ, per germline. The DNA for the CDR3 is TGCGCCAGCAGCTTGGGACAGGGAGTATCCTACAATGAGCAGTTCTTC. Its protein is CASSLGQGVSYNEQFF.